This T cell receptor (beta chain) was retrieved from a study of blood T cell repertoires in COVID-19. Turning to the study itself: COVID-19 samples from acute and convalescent phases originated in the United States, Italy and Spain. The analysed material was cDNA or gDNA that came from T cells, B-cell-depleted T cells, or PBMCs.

The CDR3 length is 12 residues. The V end was cut by 0 bases, the J end by 10 bases, with 9 bases between. From germline, CDR1 is SGDLS and CDR2 YYNGEE. In the original analysis: Cell counts per sample came from amplifying reference gene primers. The repertoire was sequenced with immunoSEQ multiplex PCR; TCRdb's copy has only in-frame clones and lacks some. Clone size and V and J calls were adopted from that table, with D and trimming inferred from the DNA. The repertoire holds about 140,000 clones, with about 86% as singletons. This receptor was obtained from a woman between 35 and 50 years old with acute or convalescent COVID-19. The chain recombines TRBV9 with TRBJ2-3; perhaps TRBD1 as D (5 bases). The source material was peripheral blood. The CDR3 region is CASSVEGFSQYF. CDR3 DNA sequence: TGTGCCAGCAGCGTAGAGGGGTTTTCGCAGTATTTT.